The next 9 T cell receptor beta chains were all read from a single sample in a study of blood T cell repertoires in COVID-19 (dated by TCRdb to 2020 to 2021). Library creation used the immunoSEQ multiplex PCR assay. This is the immuneACCESS table as TCRdb keeps it, with only in-frame sequences that have V and J called. A part of the clones is gone; compared with another copy, unresolved V genes explain less than half, and the rest is unexplained. The sample data list 270,000 or so clones, and around nine tenths of these were observed just once. The top ten hold approximately 2.4% of the sample. The sample taken for sequencing was PBMCs or T cells enriched from blood (not recorded which). These receptors all stem from a woman between 18 and 29 years old who had recovered from COVID-19.

On this clone: A much more abundant neighbour one base away suggests this may be a read error. CDR3 region: CASSKTSGGHEQYF. CDR3 coding DNA: TGTGCCAGCAGTAAGACTAGCGGGGGCCACGAGCAGTACTTC. V gene TRBV6-5 combines with J gene TRBJ2-7, with 12 bases fitting TRBD2. Trimming cost V 5 bases and J 5 bases; bases outside gene matches: 4. Germline V lookup: CDR1 MNHEY, CDR2 SVGAGI. The CDR3 runs to 14 residues.

The chain joins TRBV2 to TRBJ1-2, with TRBD1 identical over 11 bases. This CDR3 comprises 15 residues. V was pared by 7 bases and J by 5 bases, with 9 bases of the junction left unmatched. CDR1 is SNHLY and CDR2 is FYNNEI in the germline V gene. DNA for the CDR3: TGTGCCAGCATGGGCTATGGACAGGGGGCGTATGGCTACACCTTC. This translates into CASMGYGQGAYGYTF.

The chain recombines TRBV29-1 with TRBJ1-2, with a possible D match to TRBD1 (5 bases). CDR1 is SQVTM and CDR2 is ANQGSEA in the germline V gene. The CDR3 loop spans 13 amino acids. V lost 2 bases to trimming and J lost 7 bases, with 14 bases between them. The CDR3 DNA follows: TGCAGCGTTGAATCGTGGCAGGGCTTTGGCTACACCTTC. It encodes CSVESWQGFGYTF.

J is TRBJ1-4 and V is TRBV5-6, with D possibly matching TRBD1 (6 bases). Germline values: CDR1 SGHDT, CDR2 YYEEEE. The CDR3 runs to 15 residues. V shed 4 bases and J shed 6 bases, with 16 bases lying between them. The CDR3 sequence is CASSARQEEDEKLFF. In DNA form, the CDR3 reads TGTGCCAGCAGCGCTCGACAGGAAGAGGATGAAAAACTGTTTTTT.

V gene TRBV15 combines with J gene TRBJ2-1; 11 positions match TRBD2. The CDR3 is made up of 18 amino acids. CDR1 is LNHNV and CDR2 is YYDKDF in the germline V gene (reference sequence). The J segment lost 4 bases and the V segment lost 3 bases, leaving 11 bases of the junction unmatched. CDR3: CATSRRASGRYSYNEQFF. The CDR3 DNA reads as TGTGCCACCAGCAGGCGGGCTAGCGGGAGGTATTCTTACAATGAGCAGTTCTTC. Full variable domain (outside the CDR3, taken from reference TRBV15 and TRBJ2-1): DAMVIQNPRYQVTQFGKPVTLSCSQTLNHNVMYWYQQKSSQAPKLLFHYYDKDFNNEADTPDNFQSRRPNTSFCFLDIRSPGLGDTAMYLCATSRRASGRYSYNEQFFGPGTRLTVL.

V gene TRBV10-3 combines with J gene TRBJ2-2, with D unresolved. Trimming took 2 bases from V and 8 from J, leaving 15 bases between them. Germline V gene data show CDR1 as ENHRY and CDR2 as SYGVKD. The CDR3 is 15 residues long. CDR3 in DNA: TGTGCCATCAGTGAGCCGCGGCCCGGCGTAGGGGAGCTGTTTTTT. It yields the protein CAISEPRPGVGELFF.

The chain is built from TRBV27 and TRBJ1-2, with D perhaps matching TRBD1 (5 bases). Per germline, CDR1 MNHEY and CDR2 SMNVEV (reference sequence). The CDR3 sequence is 14 residues long. The V gene lost 6 bases and the J gene lost 4 bases, with 15 bases spanning the gap. The CDR3 nucleotides read TGTGCCAGCAGGGATCAGGGTCTTCTCTATGGCTACACCTTC. This encodes CASRDQGLLYGYTF.

The rearrangement joins TRBV7-8 to TRBJ2-2, with D perhaps matching TRBD2 (7 bases). Deletions cut 7 bases from V and 4 bases from J, with 13 bases between. This CDR3 comprises 14 residues. Germline values: CDR1 SGHVS, CDR2 FQNEAQ. CDR3 DNA: TGTGCCAGCACCCCCGGGGGGCGCACCGGGGAGCTGTTTTTT. Translating gives CASTPGGRTGELFF.

The V call is TRBV6-5, the J call TRBJ2-3; D perhaps matches TRBD2 (5 bases). The CDR3 loop spans 14 amino acids. Trimming took off 0 bases at V and 6 bases at J, with 10 bases between the two ends. CDR1 MNHEY and CDR2 SVGAGI come from the germline V gene. The CDR3 DNA reads TGTGCCAGCAGTTACTCGACCGGAGGTGATACGCAGTATTTT. As protein: CASSYSTGGDTQYF.